This T cell receptor (beta chain) was profiled in a study of shared clonotypes between healthy human individuals. Germline CDR1 and CDR2: MDHEN and SYDVKM. The CDR3 totals 18 residues. The V segment lost 4 bases and the J segment 6 bases; nucleotides outside the gene matches: 16. As to this clone: What it binds is unknown.

Findings and limits, study-wide: Few donors limited the genetic and exposure-history diversity represented.

This was a deep-level run. Tens of thousands of T cell genomes (300 ng DNA) went into each PBMC replicate. Sequencing was performed on unsorted PBMC DNA using ten immunoSEQ deep assay plates. Here immunoSEQ multiplex PCR was the method, and the copy in TCRdb shows in-frame clones only, minus some. The sample has approximately 500,000 clones; 60% to 80% are singletons. This TCR was recovered from a middle-aged woman in good health. Some clones in this sample may be carry-over from other donors' samples. The chain recombines TRBV28 with TRBJ2-1; 9 bases map to TRBD1. The specimen sequenced was PBMCs. The CDR3 here is CASSSVLTGGFVFNEQFF. The CDR3 region has the DNA TGTGCCAGCAGTTCCGTCTTGACAGGGGGGTTTGTTTTCAATGAGCAGTTCTTC. Supplemented by reference TRBV28 and TRBJ2-1, the full variable domain reads DVKVTQSSRYLVKRTGEKVFLECVQDMDHENMFWYRQDPGLGLRLIYFSYDVKMKEKGDIPEGYSVSREKKERFSLILESASTNQTSMYLCASSSVLTGGFVFNEQFFGPGTRLTVL.